This T cell receptor (beta chain) was sequenced in a study of cytomegalovirus exposure and HLA in healthy donors. This clone came up once. Its specificity is unknown. Whole-study findings and limits: Earlier analysis looked at TCR beta V segments, and most were productive about 87% or about 30% of the time. The listing of 150 to 200 TCR beta chains classed them as cytomegalovirus-associated. CMV serostatus was the sole immune exposure data available. CMV antigen specificity of three CMV-associated chains was confirmed in vitro.

From germline, CDR1 is SGHRS and CDR2 YFSETQ. The CDR3 extends over 14 amino acids. The V end lost 0 bases, the J end lost 7 bases, and 13 bases lay between the germline ends. PCR employed 60 Vbeta and 13 Jbeta primers. Measured with immunoSEQ multiplex PCR; TCRdb has only the in-frame clones, and not every one. Of about 94,000 clones listed, approximately 80% are singletons. The receptor was isolated from a human donor in good health. The chain carries TRBV5-1 and TRBJ1-1, with D tentatively TRBD1 (6 bases). The sample consisted of PBMCs. As DNA, the CDR3 is TGCGCCAGCAGCTTGGGGGGCGAGGGACATGAAGCTTTCTTT. Its translation: CASSLGGEGHEAFF.